A single sample gave rise to the 9 T cell receptor beta chains below, sequenced in a study of blood T cells in healthy people across ages. Alongside a J-beta primer mix, a sample-barcoded 5' primer served in a second PCR lasting roughly 7 to 12 cycles. TCRdb ran MiXCR on the 5' RACE reads and lists one entry per CDR3 protein. The sample has about 680,000 distinct CDR3 sequences, 45% to 50% seen once; the top ten hold under 35%. The source material was blood. Source of these receptors: a woman between 55 and 75 years old in good health.

This clonotype has only a few counts. The genes are TRBV25-1 and TRBJ2-2; D is ambiguous. Germline V CDR1 and CDR2: MGHDK, SYGVNS. The CDR3 contains 11 residues. Trimming left V 6 bases short and J 6 bases short, with 5 bases between. The CDR3 DNA reads TGTGCCAGCAGAAAGGCCGGGGAGCTGTTTTTT. Translation: CASRKAGELFF.

CDR3 sequence: CASSLMGTGNEKLFF. The CDR3 region has the DNA TGTGCCAGCAGCTTAATGGGGACGGGGAATGAAAAACTGTTTTTT. This chain links TRBV7-2 with TRBJ1-4; tentatively, D is TRBD1 (5 bases). Trimming pared 2 bases from V and 5 bases from J, leaving 12 bases between. This CDR3 has 15 residues. Germline V CDR1 and CDR2: SGHTA, FQGNSA.

The CDR3 is CSQGVAGGGLAETQYF. For the CDR3, the DNA is TGCAGCCAAGGGGTGGCGGGAGGCGGTTTGGCAGAGACCCAGTACTTC. The J gene is TRBJ2-5, the V gene TRBV20-1; 8 bases match TRBD2. Germline-derived CDR1 and CDR2 are DFQATT and SNEGSKA (reference sequence). This CDR3 contains 16 residues.

This clonotype was detected a few times. The chain joins TRBV20-1 to TRBJ1-6; perhaps TRBD1 as D (5 bases). With 6 bases removed from V and 11 bases from J, the gap between germline ends came to 11 bases. This CDR3 has 11 residues. Germline CDR1 and CDR2: DFQATT and SNEGSKA (reference sequence). CDR3 coding DNA: TGCAGTGCCACCATGGGGCCACCCCTCCACTTT. Translated: CSATMGPPLHF.

For this clonotype: A read error may explain this, as a much larger clone is one base away. The rearrangement joins TRBV12-3 or TRBV12-4 to TRBJ2-5, with 7 bases aligning to TRBD1. The CDR3 sequence is 15 residues long. The V and J ends lost 8 bases and 11 bases, in that order; junction bases with no gene match: 20. CDR3 DNA: TGTGCCAGCGGTCCCGACAGGGATAGTCCTTCGGGGCAGTACTTC. Amino acid sequence: CASGPDRDSPSGQYF.

This clonotype was counted between two and nine times. This rearrangement joins TRBV7-2 to TRBJ2-7, with D perhaps matching TRBD2 (6 bases). Germline values: CDR1 SGHTA, CDR2 FQGNSA. The germline V and J ends were trimmed by 5 bases and 2 bases, with 13 bases remaining between them. CDR3 length equals 14 residues. The CDR3 coding sequence is TGTGCCAGCAGCCTGGGTCGCGGGACCTACGAGCAGTACTTC. It is translated as CASSLGRGTYEQYF.

In this sample, this clonotype turned up a few times. J is TRBJ2-1 and V is TRBV4-3, with D hard to call. Trimming cost V 1 base and J 6 bases, with 7 bases left between them. The CDR3 is 13 residues long. Germline lookup yields CDR1 LGHNA and CDR2 YSLEER. The CDR3 loop is CASSQVYRNEQFF. The DNA of the CDR3 is TGCGCCAGCAGCCAAGTCTACCGCAATGAGCAGTTCTTC.

The chain has TRBV28 and TRBJ1-2; 7 bases fit TRBD1. The CDR3 extends over 14 amino acids. Germline lookup yields CDR1 MDHEN and CDR2 SYDVKM. J lost 6 bases, V lost 0 bases, and 4 bases had no gene match. The CDR3: CASSLWTGRDGYTF. The DNA of the CDR3 is TGTGCCAGCAGTTTATGGACAGGGAGGGATGGCTACACCTTC.

V and J are TRBV6-2 or TRBV6-3 and TRBJ2-1; possibly TRBD2 for D (5 bases). The CDR3 consists of 15 residues. V was cut by 2 bases and J by 4 bases, with 12 bases left in between. From germline, CDR1 is MNHEY and CDR2 SVGEGT. The CDR3 sequence: CASSYEGVRYNEQFF. As DNA, the CDR3 is TGTGCCAGCAGTTACGAGGGAGTCCGGTACAATGAGCAGTTCTTC.